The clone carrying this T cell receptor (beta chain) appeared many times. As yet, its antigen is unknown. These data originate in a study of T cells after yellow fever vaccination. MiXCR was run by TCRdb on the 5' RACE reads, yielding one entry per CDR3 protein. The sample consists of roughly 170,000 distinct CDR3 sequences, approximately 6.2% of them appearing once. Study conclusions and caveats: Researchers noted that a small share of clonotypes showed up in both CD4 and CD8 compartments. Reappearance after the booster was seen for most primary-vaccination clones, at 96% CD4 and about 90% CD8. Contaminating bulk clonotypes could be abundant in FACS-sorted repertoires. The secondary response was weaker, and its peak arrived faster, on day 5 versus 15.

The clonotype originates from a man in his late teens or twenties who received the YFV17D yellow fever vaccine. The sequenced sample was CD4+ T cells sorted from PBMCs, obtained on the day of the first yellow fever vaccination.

CDR3 in amino acids: CASSYRGGQVAWGGYTF. CDR3 DNA: TGTGCCAGCAGCTATAGGGGGGGACAGGTCGCCTGGGGAGGCTACACCTTC. The V and J genes are TRBV7-2 and TRBJ1-2; 8 nucleotides match TRBD1. This CDR3 spans 17 amino acids. Germline lookup yields CDR1 SGHTA and CDR2 FQGNSA. The ends lost 4 bases at V and 8 bases at J; junction bases unmatched: 18.